The 8 T cell receptor beta chains given below trace back to one sample, sequenced in a study of blood T cells in healthy people across ages. A second PCR, run for roughly 7 to 11 cycles, used a sample-barcoded 5' primer plus a J-beta primer mix. TCRdb re-called the 5' RACE reads through MiXCR, storing one row per CDR3 protein. The sample carries 700,000 to 1,000,000 distinct CDR3 sequences, under 45% recorded once. The sequenced sample was blood. Every receptor here comes from a man aged 60 to 75 in good health.

This clonotype came up a few times. The V gene is TRBV6-1, the J gene TRBJ1-2, with D possibly being TRBD1 (5 bases). Between the trimmed V and J ends, which lost 5 bases and 1 base, there was a span of 20 bases. Germline CDR1 reads MNHNS; CDR2 reads SASEGT. There are 17 residues in the CDR3. The CDR3 here is CASSPNQGLNFNYGYTF. The DNA for the CDR3 is TGTGCCAGCAGTCCCAACCAGGGCCTAAATTTTAACTATGGCTACACCTTC.

V is TRBV4-1 and J is TRBJ2-3; possibly TRBD2 for D (5 bases). The V end lost 2 bases, the J end lost 0 bases, and 9 bases lay between the germline ends. The CDR3 is made up of 15 amino acids. Germline CDR1 reads MGHRA; CDR2 reads YSYEKL. Here the CDR3 reads CASSQQDSSTDTQYF. The CDR3 nucleotides are TGCGCCAGCAGCCAACAGGACTCTAGCACAGATACGCAGTATTTT.

The chain is built from TRBV18 and TRBJ2-7, with 9 bases matching TRBD1. There are 14 residues in the CDR3. Germline V gene data show CDR1 as KGHSH and CDR2 as LQKENI. Trimming removed 4 bases from V and 2 bases from J; junction bases left unmatched: 3. The CDR3 is CASSHGTGTYEQYF. CDR3 coding DNA: TGTGCCAGCTCACACGGGACAGGGACCTACGAGCAGTACTTC. Full variable domain (remainder filled in from reference TRBV18 and TRBJ2-7): NAGVMQNPRHLVRRRGQEARLRCSPMKGHSHVYWYRQLPEEGLKFMVYLQKENIIDESGMPKERFSAEFPKEGPSILRIQQVVRGDSAAYFCASSHGTGTYEQYFGPGTRLTVT.

For this clonotype: Relative to the germline gene, one junction end is altered; a read error may explain this. The rearrangement links TRBV4-3 to TRBJ2-4; 7 positions agree with TRBD1. CDR1 is LGHNA, CDR2 YSLEER, per germline. The CDR3 consists of 14 residues. The CDR3 DNA sequence: TGCGCCAGCAGCCAAGGGACAGGTACCTACGAGCAGTGCTTC. It codes for CASSQGTGTYEQCF.

The chain employs TRBV5-1 and TRBJ2-3, with D unresolved. The V end was cut by 5 bases, the J end by 2 bases, with 15 bases between. The CDR3 contains 15 residues. Germline V gene data show CDR1 as SGHRS and CDR2 as YFSETQ. The CDR3 here is CASRSRQFITDTQYF. Here the CDR3 DNA reads TGCGCCAGCAGAAGCAGGCAATTCATCACAGATACGCAGTATTTT. Filled out from reference TRBV5-1 and TRBJ2-3, the complete variable domain reads KAGVTQTPRYLIKTRGQQVTLSCSPISGHRSVSWYQQTPGQGLQFLFEYFSETQRNKGNFPGRFSGRQFSNSRSEMNVSTLELGDSALYLCASRSRQFITDTQYFGPGTRLTVL.

The chain carries TRBV7-2 and TRBJ1-2; D remains ambiguous. Trimming took 1 base from V and 10 from J, leaving 10 bases between them. This CDR3 spans 12 amino acids. The germline V gene has CDR1 SGHTA and CDR2 FQGNSA. DNA of the CDR3: TGTGCCAGCAGCTTAGGAGGGTTCATCTACACCTTC. Its protein product is CASSLGGFIYTF.

This sequence joins TRBV4-3 and TRBJ2-7, with no clear D. The last part of the DNA fits TRBJ2-5 better; the J call may be wrong. This CDR3 comprises 14 residues. Germline V gene sequence: CDR1 LGHNA, CDR2 YSLEER. CDR3 sequence (DNA): TGCGCCAGCAGCCACGATACTTTGACCGAGACCCAGTACTTC. Residues: CASSHDTLTETQYF.

This clonotype occurred a few times. The CDR3 sequence is CASSLRPYREGQETQYF. The CDR3 nucleotides read TGTGCCAGCAGCTTGCGTCCCTACAGGGAAGGGCAAGAGACCCAGTACTTC. The rearrangement uses TRBV7-9 and TRBJ2-5; perhaps TRBD1 as D (6 bases). The V and J ends lost 3 bases and 2 bases respectively, with 19 bases between them. CDR1 is SEHNR and CDR2 is FQNEAQ in the germline V gene (reference sequence). The CDR3 is made up of 17 amino acids.